The T cell receptor beta chain under discussion was sequenced for a study of blood T cells in healthy people across ages. Whole-study findings and limits: Unsorted PBMC material precluded a definitive naive versus antigen-experienced comparison.

CDR3 size: 14 residues. Looked up from germline, CDR1 is SGDLS and CDR2 is YYNGEE. Germline trimming cut 6 bases from V and 8 bases from J; bases unmatched to any gene: 7. This clonotype was observed a handful of times. The target antigen is unknown. The second PCR ran roughly 6 to 11 cycles with a sample-barcoded 5' primer and J-beta primers. TCRdb re-analysed the 5' RACE reads in MiXCR, keeping a single row per CDR3 protein. The sample includes about 1.4 million distinct CDR3 sequences, approximately 59% of them seen just once. The chain carries TRBV9 and TRBJ1-6; TRBD1 matches at 8 bases. The clonotype was recovered from a man aged 18 to 30 in good health. Sequenced material: blood. Written as DNA, the CDR3 is TGTGCCAGCACAACCGGGACAGGCGATTCACCCCTCCACTTT. This translates into CASTTGTGDSPLHF.